The count of the clone carrying this TCR beta chain is one. As yet, its antigen is unknown. The record originates from a study of graft-versus-host responses after intestinal transplantation. CDR3 length equals 13 residues. The trim removed 10 bases at V and 7 bases at J, leaving 12 bases unmatched. CDR1 and CDR2 (germline): ENHRY, SYGVKD. The study, taken as a whole, reports: High graft-versus-host to host-versus-graft clonal ratios were seen in allografts of patients with graft-donor T cell macrochimerism.

Libraries were prepared by immunoSEQ multiplex PCR; TCRdb keeps only in-frame clonotypes and omits some of them. The sample consists of about 100,000 clones, about 93% of them appearing once. The clonotype comes from a human donor who received an intestinal transplant. The rearrangement uses TRBV10-3 and TRBJ1-1; 7 bases are a match to TRBD1. The sample here was unstimulated CD8+ T cells sorted from spleen or lymph node cells, taken before intestinal transplant. CDR3 region: CATTRGKVGEAFF. Here the CDR3 DNA reads TGTGCCACCACCAGGGGGAAGGTGGGTGAAGCTTTCTTT.